The 6 T cell receptor beta chains presented below share a single source sample, sequenced in a study of blood T cell repertoires in COVID-19. The assay was immunoSEQ multiplex PCR, and TCRdb's table has in-frame clones only and misses some. The sample consists of 200,000 to 300,000 clones, approximately 85% of them appearing once. Specimen: peripheral blood. Source of these receptors: a human donor in a cohort sampled during active COVID-19.

This clone has a single count. The rearrangement links TRBV7-2 to TRBJ2-7, with 7 bases lining up with TRBD2. With V trimmed by 5 bases and J by 0 bases, 10 bases remained unmatched. The CDR3 extends over 16 amino acids. The germline V gene has CDR1 SGHTA and CDR2 FQGNSA. The CDR3 bases are TGTGCCAGCAGCGCCCATAGCGGGCTCTCCTCCTACGAGCAGTACTTC. Encoded protein: CASSAHSGLSSYEQYF.

The sample holds one count of this clone. This sequence joins TRBV6-6 and TRBJ2-7; a possible D gene is TRBD1 (5 bases). V lost 0 bases to trimming and J lost 1 base, with 7 bases between them. Germline CDR1 reads MNHNY; CDR2 reads SVGAGI (reference sequence). There are 14 residues in the CDR3. The CDR3 DNA reads TGTGCCAGCAGTTACTCAGACAGATCCTACGAGCAGTACTTC. It is translated as CASSYSDRSYEQYF.

V and J are TRBV27 and TRBJ2-7; 10 bases agree with TRBD1. V lost 4 bases to trimming and J lost 5 bases; unmatched junction nucleotides: 5. The CDR3 runs to 14 residues. CDR1 and CDR2 from the germline V gene are MNHEY and SMNVEV (reference sequence). This CDR3 is CASSWTGGMDEQYF. The CDR3 nucleotides are TGTGCCAGCAGTTGGACAGGGGGAATGGACGAGCAGTACTTC.

The J gene is TRBJ2-1, the V gene TRBV4-3; TRBD2 agrees at 14 bases. CDR3 length equals 16 residues. The V gene end was trimmed by 4 bases and the J gene end by 2 bases; junction bases not matched to a gene: 1. Germline V gene data show CDR1 as LGHNA and CDR2 as YSLEER. The CDR3 bases are TGCGCCAGCAGCCCGGGACTAGCGGGGGCCTACAATGAGCAGTTCTTC. Protein product: CASSPGLAGAYNEQFF.

V and J are TRBV5-6 and TRBJ1-5; D unresolved. In germline, CDR1 is SGHDT, CDR2 YYEEEE. There are 14 residues in the CDR3. V was pared by 0 bases and J by 1 base, with 5 bases between. CDR3 in amino acids: CASSLGESNQPQHF. The DNA of the CDR3 is TGTGCCAGCAGCTTGGGCGAAAGCAATCAGCCCCAGCATTTT.

The chain employs TRBV4-3 and TRBJ1-1; TRBD1 is a possible D gene (5 bases). V gave up 0 bases and J gave up 3 bases, with 11 bases separating them. The length of the CDR3 is 15 residues. CDR1 and CDR2 (germline): LGHNA, YSLEER. The CDR3 DNA reads TGCGCCAGCAGCCAAGACCAATGGGGGGACACTGAAGCTTTCTTT. It encodes CASSQDQWGDTEAFF.